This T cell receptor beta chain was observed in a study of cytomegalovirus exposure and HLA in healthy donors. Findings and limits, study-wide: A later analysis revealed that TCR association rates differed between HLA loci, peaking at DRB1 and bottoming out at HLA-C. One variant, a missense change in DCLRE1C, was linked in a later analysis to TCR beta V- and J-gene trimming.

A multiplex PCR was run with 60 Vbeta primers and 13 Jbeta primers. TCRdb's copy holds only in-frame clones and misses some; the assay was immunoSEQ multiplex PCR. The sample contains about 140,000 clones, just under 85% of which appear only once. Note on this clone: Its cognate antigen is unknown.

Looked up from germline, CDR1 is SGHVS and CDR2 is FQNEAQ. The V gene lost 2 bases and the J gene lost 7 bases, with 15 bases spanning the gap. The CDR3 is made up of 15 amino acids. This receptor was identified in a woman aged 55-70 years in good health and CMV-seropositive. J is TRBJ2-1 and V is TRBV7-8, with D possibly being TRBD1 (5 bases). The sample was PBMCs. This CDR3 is CASSLNWGPLNEQFF. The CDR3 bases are TGTGCCAGCAGCTTAAACTGGGGCCCACTAAATGAGCAGTTCTTC.